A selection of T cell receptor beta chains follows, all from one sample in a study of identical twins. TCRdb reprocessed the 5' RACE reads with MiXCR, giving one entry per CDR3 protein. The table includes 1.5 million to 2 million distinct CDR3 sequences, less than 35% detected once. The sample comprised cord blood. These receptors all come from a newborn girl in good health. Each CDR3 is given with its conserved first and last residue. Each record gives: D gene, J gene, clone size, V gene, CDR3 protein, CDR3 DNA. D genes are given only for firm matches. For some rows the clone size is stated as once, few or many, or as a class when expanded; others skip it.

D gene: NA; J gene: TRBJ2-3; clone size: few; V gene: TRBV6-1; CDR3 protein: CASSEGRGRTDTQYF; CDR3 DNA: TGTGCCAGCAGTGAAGGTCGGGGTCGCACAGATACGCAGTATTTT
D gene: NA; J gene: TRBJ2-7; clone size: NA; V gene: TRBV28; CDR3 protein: CASSPLSGGDRDERYF; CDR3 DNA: TGTGCCAGCAGTCCGCTTTCAGGGGGGGACCGGGACGAGCGGTACTTC
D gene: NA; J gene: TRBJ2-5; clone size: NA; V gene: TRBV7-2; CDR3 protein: CASSLWWGGGETQYF; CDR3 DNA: TGTGCCAGCAGCTTATGGTGGGGGGGCGGAGAGACCCAGTACTTC
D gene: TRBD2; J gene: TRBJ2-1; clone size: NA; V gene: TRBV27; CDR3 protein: CASSILAGDYDEQFF; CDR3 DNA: TGTGCCAGCAGTATCTTAGCGGGAGACTATGATGAGCAGTTCTTC
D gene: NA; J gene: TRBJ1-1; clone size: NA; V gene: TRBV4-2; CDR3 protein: CASSQVGTYTEAFF; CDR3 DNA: TGTGCCAGCAGCCAAGTCGGCACCTACACTGAAGCTTTCTTT
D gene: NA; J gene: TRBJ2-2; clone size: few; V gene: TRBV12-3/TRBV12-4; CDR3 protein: CASSTSNTGEPFF; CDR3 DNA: TGTGCCAGCAGCACCTCAAACACCGGGGAGCCGTTTTTT
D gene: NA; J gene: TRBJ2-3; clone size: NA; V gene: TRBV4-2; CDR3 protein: CASLDPEDTQYF; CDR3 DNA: TGTGCCAGCCTCGACCCCGAAGATACGCAGTATTTT
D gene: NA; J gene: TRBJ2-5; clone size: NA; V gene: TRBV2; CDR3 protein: CASIQLAPNEQYF; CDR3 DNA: TGTGCCAGCATCCAACTAGCCCCCAATGAGCAGTACTTC
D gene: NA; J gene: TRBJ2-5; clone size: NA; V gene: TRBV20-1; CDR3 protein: CSATGTPGETQYF; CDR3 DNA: TGCAGTGCTACCGGGACTCCGGGGGAGACCCAGTACTTC
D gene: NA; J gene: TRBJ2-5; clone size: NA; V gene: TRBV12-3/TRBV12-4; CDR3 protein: CASGPTAGGETQYF; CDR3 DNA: TGTGCCAGCGGCCCGACGGCTGGGGGAGAGACCCAGTACTTC